This TCR beta chain came from a study of blood T cells in healthy people across ages. The study, taken as a whole, reports: Per million T cells, TCR beta diversity dropped about linearly as age rose. Naive and antigen-experienced cells could not be conclusively compared, given unsorted PBMCs.

A remark on this clonotype: As yet, its antigen is unknown.

Every donor contributed 8 to 10 milliliters of peripheral blood by blood draw. The length of the CDR3 is 15 residues. Germline V CDR1 and CDR2: LGHDT, YNNKEL (reference sequence). A second PCR, run for about 6 to 11 cycles, used a sample-barcoded 5' primer plus a J-beta primer mix. TCRdb recomputed calls from the 5' RACE reads with MiXCR, one row per CDR3 protein. The repertoire includes 650,000 to 800,000 distinct CDR3 sequences, over 40% of them detected once, and about 13% sits in the top ten. The V and J genes are TRBV3-1 and TRBJ2-1; perhaps TRBD2 as D (5 bases). The better agreement between TRBJ2-7 and the DNA end casts doubt on the J call. This receptor was obtained from an elderly woman in good health. Sequencing used blood. CDR3 DNA: TGTGCCAGCAGCCCGCAGCGGACCTCCTACAATGAGCAGTACTTC. It is translated as CASSPQRTSYNEQYF.